This TCR beta chain was obtained from a study of T cells after posttransplantation cyclophosphamide. A marrow graft followed busulfan-fludarabine conditioning, with cyclophosphamide on days +3 and +4. Study-level results: Recipient CMV seropositivity and CMV reactivation strongly tracked TRB clonality. Skin or GI-infiltrating T cells shared few TRB sequences with blood. Donor-recipient repertoire similarity was low at 1-2 months, rising over year one.

As to this clone: Antigen specificity is unknown.

Germline V CDR1 and CDR2: SEHNR, FQNEAQ (reference sequence). This CDR3 region has 16 residues. J lost 7 bases, V lost 3 bases, and 11 bases had no gene match. Using immunoSEQ multiplex PCR, the repertoire was profiled, and TCRdb retains in-frame clones only, with some absent. This table holds under 50,000 clones, about nine tenths found once. The source of this sequence is a male patient in his sixties who received an allogeneic stem cell transplant from a related donor and was CMV-positive. Some of the T cells may derive from the graft donor. The V gene is TRBV7-9, the J gene TRBJ1-2; TRBD1 matches at 10 bases. The sample here was PBMCs, taken just over 60 days after allogeneic stem cell transplant with posttransplant cyclophosphamide. CDR3 amino acids: CASSFTPGQGSSGYTF. Here the CDR3 DNA reads TGTGCCAGCAGCTTCACTCCGGGACAGGGGTCGAGTGGCTACACCTTC.